This T cell receptor beta chain was profiled in a study of shared T cell receptors in the human thymus. The V segment lost 4 bases and the J segment 5 bases; nucleotides outside the gene matches: 4. The CDR3 is 14 residues long. In germline, CDR1 is SGHNT, CDR2 YYREEE (reference sequence). Assay: immunoSEQ multiplex PCR; the TCRdb copy retains only in-frame clones and omits some. The data contain roughly 500,000 clones, about 84% of them singletons. In addition, the sample was reused for a study of human thymus T cells. That source adds: The thymus was resected at corrective cardiac surgery. Thymic and blood repertoires appeared to display a bias in their usage of V and J genes.

The sequence was collected from a boy under two years old with a congenital heart defect. Source material: thymocytes. The chain links TRBV5-4 to TRBJ2-7; TRBD2 agrees at 12 bases. The CDR3 region is CASSQRLAGDEQYF. As DNA, the CDR3 is TGTGCCAGCAGCCAAAGACTAGCGGGGGACGAGCAGTACTTC.